Each of the 17 T cell receptor beta chains below was sequenced from the same sample in a study of cytomegalovirus exposure and HLA in healthy donors. PCR employed 60 Vbeta and 13 Jbeta primers. This table comes from immunoSEQ multiplex PCR, and its TCRdb copy is limited to in-frame clones, with some not included. This sample's table reports roughly 120,000 clones. The sequencing sample was made of PBMCs. These receptors were collected from a man between 25 and 39 years old in good health and CMV-seronegative.

The V gene is TRBV23-1, the J gene TRBJ1-5; 8 positions agree with TRBD1. TRBV23-1 is an ORF; its function is uncertain. V shed 4 bases and J 1 base; nucleotides not matched to a gene: 21. The CDR3 has 21 amino acids. This CDR3 is CASSPYSDRVKVGVSNQPQHF. DNA for the CDR3: TGCGCCAGCAGTCCCTACTCGGACAGGGTTAAGGTTGGTGTGAGCAATCAGCCCCAGCATTTT.

The chain links TRBV4-3 to TRBJ2-3, with a tentative D call TRBD2 (6 bases). The CDR3 runs to 15 residues. Per germline, CDR1 LGHNA and CDR2 YSLEER. V lost 5 bases and J lost 0, with 12 bases in between. CDR3 nucleotides: TGCGCCAGCAGCACGCGTAGCGGTAGCACAGATACGCAGTATTTT. It codes for CASSTRSGSTDTQYF.

The rearrangement joins TRBV7-3 to TRBJ2-7; 11 nucleotides match TRBD2. The germline V gene encodes CDR1 SGHTA and CDR2 FQGTGA. The CDR3 consists of 15 residues. The J segment lost 3 bases and the V segment lost 5 bases, leaving 6 bases of the junction unmatched. The DNA for the CDR3 is TGTGCCAGCAGCCCGGGGGGACTAGCGGACTACGAGCAGTACTTC. Translated, it gives CASSPGGLADYEQYF.

The rearrangement uses TRBV11-3 and TRBJ1-1; no clear D. This CDR3 spans 12 amino acids. CDR1 is SGHNT and CDR2 is YENEEA in the germline V gene. V lost 8 bases to trimming and J lost 1 base, with 8 bases between them. For the CDR3, the DNA is TGTGCCAGCCGCGGCAGGAACACTGAAGCTTTCTTT. This encodes CASRGRNTEAFF. The variable domain in full, completed from reference TRBV11-3 and TRBJ1-1, reads EAGVVQSPRYKIIEKKQPVAFWCNPISGHNTLYWYLQNLGQGPELLIRYENEEAVDDSQLPKDRFSAERLKGVDSTLKIQPAELGDSAVYLCASRGRNTEAFFGQGTRLTVV.

The chain combines TRBV19 with TRBJ2-6; TRBD2 is a possible D gene (6 bases). CDR3 length: 17 residues. V was clipped by 5 bases and J by 0 bases, with 14 bases between them. Germline V gene sequence: CDR1 LNHDA, CDR2 SQIVND (reference sequence). This chain's CDR3 is CASSSPGLDSGANVLTF. The CDR3 nucleotides are TGTGCCAGTAGTTCACCGGGACTCGACTCTGGGGCCAACGTCCTGACTTTC.

V and J are TRBV29-1 and TRBJ2-1; 7 bases line up with TRBD2. Trimming took 2 bases from V and 1 from J; bases not matched to a gene: 8. Looked up from germline, CDR1 is SQVTM and CDR2 is ANQGSEA. The CDR3 totals 16 residues. The CDR3 spells CSVESLAVESYNEQFF. The DNA for the CDR3 is TGCAGCGTTGAAAGCCTAGCGGTAGAATCCTACAATGAGCAGTTCTTC.

The rearrangement joins TRBV7-2 to TRBJ2-5; 11 bases line up with TRBD2. Looked up from germline, CDR1 is SGHTA and CDR2 is FQGNSA. V was clipped by 1 base and J by 4 bases; unmatched bases: 5. CDR3 length: 16 residues. The CDR3 protein is CASSLDLAGGGETQYF. In DNA, the CDR3 is TGTGCCAGCAGCTTAGACCTAGCGGGAGGAGGAGAGACCCAGTACTTC.

The genes are TRBV5-1 and TRBJ2-5, with 9 bases fitting TRBD1. The CDR3 runs to 15 residues. The V and J ends lost 0 bases and 5 bases, in that order; junction bases with no gene match: 5. The germline V gene has CDR1 SGHRS and CDR2 YFSETQ. CDR3 DNA sequence: TGCGCCAGCAGCTTGGCCGGGACAGGGTCGGAGACCCAGTACTTC. This sequence encodes CASSLAGTGSETQYF.

The J gene is TRBJ1-6, the V gene TRBV9; TRBD1 agrees at 9 bases. This CDR3 is built from 16 residues. V shed 4 bases, J shed 6 bases, and the junction held 8 bases outside the gene matches. CDR1 SGDLS and CDR2 YYNGEE come from the germline V gene. CDR3 in DNA: TGTGCCAGCAGCCGGACAGGGGAAGTGATTAATTCACCCCTCCACTTT. Translation gives CASSRTGEVINSPLHF.

The chain couples TRBV5-1 to TRBJ1-6; 7 bases line up with TRBD1. Germline CDR1 SGHRS, CDR2 YFSETQ. The CDR3 has 16 residues. Trimming took 0 bases from V and 0 from J; bases not matched to a gene: 0. The CDR3 DNA follows: TGCGCCAGCAGCTTGGGGGACAGCTCCTATAATTCACCCCTCCACTTT. Protein: CASSLGDSSYNSPLHF.

The chain joins TRBV5-1 to TRBJ1-5; D is perhaps TRBD1 (5 bases). The CDR3 consists of 14 residues. CDR1 and CDR2 (germline): SGHRS, YFSETQ. Trimming removed 0 bases at V and 2 bases at J, with 6 bases between. This CDR3 is CASSLVGGNQPQHF. The CDR3, as DNA: TGCGCCAGCAGCTTGGTAGGGGGCAATCAGCCCCAGCATTTT.

The rearrangement links TRBV4-1 to TRBJ2-2; TRBD2 agrees at 13 bases. The V gene's germline CDR1 is MGHRA and CDR2 YSYEKL. The CDR3 is 17 residues long. Trimming cost V 5 bases and J 6 bases; bases outside gene matches: 9. The CDR3 DNA reads TGCGCCAGCAGCAAAGGACTAGCGGGAGCAGTGGCCGGGGAGCTGTTTTTT. Protein product: CASSKGLAGAVAGELFF.

The V gene is TRBV19, the J gene TRBJ2-5; TRBD2 is a possible D gene (6 bases). The J call may not be correct, given that the DNA end is closer to TRBJ2-7. Germline loops: CDR1 LNHDA, CDR2 SQIVND (reference sequence). The CDR3 contains 14 residues. CDR3 protein: CASSPGLGSYEQYF. The CDR3 nucleotides are TGTGCCAGTAGCCCGGGACTGGGAAGCTACGAGCAGTACTTC.

The chain links TRBV7-2 to TRBJ2-1; the D gene is possibly TRBD2 (6 bases). Germline CDR1 and CDR2: SGHTA and FQGNSA. Trimming took off 7 bases at V and 3 bases at J, with 16 bases between the two ends. The CDR3 totals 15 residues. The CDR3 is CASTPEVADYNEQFF. The CDR3 region has the DNA TGTGCCAGCACCCCCGAAGTAGCGGACTACAATGAGCAGTTCTTC.

CDR3 in amino acids: CASSYFTGANYEQYF. CDR3 sequence (DNA): TGTGCCAGCAGCTACTTCACAGGGGCGAACTACGAGCAGTACTTC. The chain joins TRBV7-2 to TRBJ2-7; 7 bases fit TRBD1. Trimming took 4 bases from V and 3 from J; bases not matched to a gene: 9. Germline values: CDR1 SGHTA, CDR2 FQGNSA. CDR3 length: 15 residues.

The CDR3 loop reads CASSLFINEQFF. CDR3 coding DNA: TGTGCCAGCAGTTTATTTATCAATGAGCAGTTCTTC. The chain uses TRBV27 and TRBJ2-1, with D unresolved. CDR3 length equals 12 residues. From germline, CDR1 is MNHEY and CDR2 SMNVEV (reference sequence). The V end lost 1 base, the J end lost 6 bases, and 4 bases lay between the germline ends.

The V and J genes are TRBV5-1 and TRBJ2-7, with D possibly TRBD1 on 5 matching bases. Germline CDR1 reads SGHRS; CDR2 reads YFSETQ. V dropped 5 bases and J dropped 3 bases, with 9 bases sitting between them. This CDR3 is 12 amino acids long. The CDR3 coding sequence is TGCGCCAGCAGAAACGGACACTACGAGCAGTACTTC. Its translation: CASRNGHYEQYF.